This passage covers 3 T cell receptor beta chains from one sample sequenced in a study of identical twins. TCRdb called the 5' RACE reads again in MiXCR, with one record for every CDR3 protein. Of nearly 650,000 distinct CDR3 sequences in the sample, about 7.6% were seen once. These data were likewise used in another study, on yellow fever vaccine responses in identical twins.

The sample comprised PBMCs. These receptors were collected from a woman in her late teens or twenties in good health.

Only a few counts were recorded for this clonotype. The chain joins TRBV27 to TRBJ2-7, with no clear D. The V and J ends lost 5 bases and 7 bases respectively, with 18 bases between them. Germline V gives CDR1 MNHEY, CDR2 SMNVEV (reference sequence). This CDR3 is 14 amino acids long. For the CDR3, the DNA is TGTGCCAGCAGTCCACGGATGAGGTCCAAGGAGCAGTACGTC. Translation gives CASSPRMRSKEQYV.

This clonotype was seen at least ten times. The V call is TRBV24-1, the J call TRBJ2-1; D remains ambiguous. Trimming removed 2 bases at V and 7 bases at J, with 8 bases between. Per germline, CDR1 KGHDR and CDR2 SFDVKD. The CDR3 length is 13 residues. The CDR3 DNA is TGTGCCACCAGTGATTCCATCGGGAATGAGCAGTTCTTC. Encoded protein: CATSDSIGNEQFF.

This clonotype was observed a handful of times. CDR3 nucleotide sequence: TGTGCCAGCAGCCAAGCTACTAGCGCCGGGGAGCTGTTTTTT. Its protein is CASSQATSAGELFF. V is TRBV14 and J is TRBJ2-2; 7 bases are shared with TRBD2. Germline V gives CDR1 SGHDN, CDR2 FVKESK. The CDR3 totals 14 residues. Trimming cost V 1 base and J 6 bases; bases outside gene matches: 2.